Here is one T cell receptor (beta chain) with its context. Its specificity is not known. Germline-derived CDR1 and CDR2 are SGDLS and YYNGEE. V lost 4 bases, J lost 7 bases, and 17 bases lay in between. CDR3 length: 15 residues. Prior autoimmune disease or systemic immunosuppression barred patients. Samples of blood were obtained at baseline, on cycle 4 day 1, and on cycle 7 day 1. This entry comes from a study of OX40 agonist ivuxolimab in advanced cancers. Whole-study context: All patients had ivuxolimab intravenously every 2 weeks at 0.01 to 10 mg/kg.

Study observations and caveats: At 0.1 to 3.0 mg/kg, clonal expansion of CD4+ and CD8+ blood T cells had occurred by week 6.

The repertoire was sequenced with immunoSEQ multiplex PCR; TCRdb's copy has only in-frame clones and lacks some. The table records approximately 50,000 clones, approximately 84% of them present only once. This sample comprised CD4+ or CD8+ T cells sorted from blood, obtained in a trial of the OX40 agonist ivuxolimab. The source is an adult with an advanced solid tumor such as melanoma, head and neck, liver or kidney cancer. This chain joins TRBV9 and TRBJ1-4, with unresolved D. This CDR3 is CASSPLRASGEKLFF. The DNA for the CDR3 is TGTGCCAGCAGCCCCCTGAGGGCGAGTGGTGAAAAACTGTTTTTT.